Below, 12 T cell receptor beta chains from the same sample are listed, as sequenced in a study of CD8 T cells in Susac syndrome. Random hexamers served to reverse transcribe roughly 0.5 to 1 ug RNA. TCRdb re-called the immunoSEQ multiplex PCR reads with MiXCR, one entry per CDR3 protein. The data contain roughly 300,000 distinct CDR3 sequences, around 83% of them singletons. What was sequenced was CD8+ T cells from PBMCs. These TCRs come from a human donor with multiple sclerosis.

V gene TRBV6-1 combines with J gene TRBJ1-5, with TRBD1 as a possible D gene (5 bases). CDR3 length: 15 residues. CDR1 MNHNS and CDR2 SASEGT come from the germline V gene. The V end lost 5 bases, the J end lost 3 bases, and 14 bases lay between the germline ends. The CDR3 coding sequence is TGTGCCAGCAGTACCCTGGACATTTCCAATCAGCCCCAGCATTTT. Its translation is CASSTLDISNQPQHF.

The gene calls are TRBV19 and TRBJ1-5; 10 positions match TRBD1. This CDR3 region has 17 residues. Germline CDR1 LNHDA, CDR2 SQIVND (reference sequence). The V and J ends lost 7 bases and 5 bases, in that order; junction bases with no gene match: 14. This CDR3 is CASTEIFDRGLDQPQHF. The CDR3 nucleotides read TGTGCCAGTACCGAAATCTTTGACAGGGGGCTTGATCAGCCCCAGCATTTT.

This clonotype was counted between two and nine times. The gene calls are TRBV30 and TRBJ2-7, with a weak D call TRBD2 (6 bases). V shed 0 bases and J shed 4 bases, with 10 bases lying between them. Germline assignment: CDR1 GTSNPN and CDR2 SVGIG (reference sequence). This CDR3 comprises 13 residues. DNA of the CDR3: TGTGCCTGGAGTGTGGCGGGGCCTTACGAGCAGTACTTC. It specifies CAWSVAGPYEQYF.

Here the CDR3 reads CASSDLPGFGSYEQYF. The CDR3 nucleotides are TGTGCCAGCAGTGACCTCCCAGGGTTTGGATCCTACGAGCAGTACTTC. The chain combines TRBV6-1 with TRBJ2-7; possibly TRBD1 for D (5 bases). This CDR3 has 16 residues. The germline gives CDR1 MNHNS, CDR2 SASEGT. V was clipped by 3 bases and J by 1 base, with 16 bases between them.

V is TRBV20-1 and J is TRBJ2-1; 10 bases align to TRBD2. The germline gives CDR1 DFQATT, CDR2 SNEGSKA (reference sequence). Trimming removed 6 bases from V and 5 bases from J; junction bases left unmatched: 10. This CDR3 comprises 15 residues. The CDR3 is CSAPVLAGANNEQFF. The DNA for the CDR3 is TGCAGTGCCCCCGTTCTAGCGGGAGCAAACAATGAGCAGTTCTTC.

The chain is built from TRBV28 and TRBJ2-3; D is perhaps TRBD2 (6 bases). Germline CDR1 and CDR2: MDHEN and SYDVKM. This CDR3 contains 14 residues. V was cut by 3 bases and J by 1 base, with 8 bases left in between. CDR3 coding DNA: TGTGCCAGCAGTTTGTCTAGCGGCACAGATACGCAGTATTTT. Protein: CASSLSSGTDTQYF.

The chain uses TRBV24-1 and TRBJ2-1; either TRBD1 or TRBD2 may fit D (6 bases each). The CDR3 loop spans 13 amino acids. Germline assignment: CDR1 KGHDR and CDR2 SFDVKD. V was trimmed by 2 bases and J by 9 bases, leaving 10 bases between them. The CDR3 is CATSDYGGGEQFF. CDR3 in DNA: TGTGCCACCAGTGATTACGGAGGGGGTGAGCAGTTCTTC.

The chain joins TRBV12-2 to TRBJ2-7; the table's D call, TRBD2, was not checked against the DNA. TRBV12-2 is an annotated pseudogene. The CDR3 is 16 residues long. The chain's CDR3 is CASRLVTPGTRPEQYF. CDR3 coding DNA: TGTGCAAGTCGCTTAGTGACCCCCGGGACTAGACCCGAGCAGTACTTC.

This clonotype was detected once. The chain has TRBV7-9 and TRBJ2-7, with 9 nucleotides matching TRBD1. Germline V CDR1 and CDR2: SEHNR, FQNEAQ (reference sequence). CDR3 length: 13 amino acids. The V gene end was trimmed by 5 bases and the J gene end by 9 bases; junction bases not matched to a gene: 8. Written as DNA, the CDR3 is TGTGCCAGCAGCGGGGACAGGGTTGGACGGCAGTACTTC. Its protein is CASSGDRVGRQYF.

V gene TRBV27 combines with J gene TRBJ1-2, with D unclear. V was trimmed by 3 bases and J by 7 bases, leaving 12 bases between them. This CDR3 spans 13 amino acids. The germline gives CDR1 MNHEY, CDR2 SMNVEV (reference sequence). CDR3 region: CASSLAPEGGYTF. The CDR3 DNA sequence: TGTGCCAGCAGTTTGGCCCCCGAGGGTGGCTACACCTTC.

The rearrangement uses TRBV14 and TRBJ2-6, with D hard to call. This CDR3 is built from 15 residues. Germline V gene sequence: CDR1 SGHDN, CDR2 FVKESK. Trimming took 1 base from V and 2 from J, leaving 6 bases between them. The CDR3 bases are TGTGCCAGCAGCCAAGCAGGCCCTGGGGCCAACGTCCTGACTTTC. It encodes CASSQAGPGANVLTF. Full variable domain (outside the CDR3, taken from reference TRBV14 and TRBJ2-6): EAGVTQFPSHSVIEKGQTVTLRCDPISGHDNLYWYRRVMGKEIKFLLHFVKESKQDESGMPNNRFLAERTGGTYSTLKVQPAELEDSGVYFCASSQAGPGANVLTFGAGSRLTVL.

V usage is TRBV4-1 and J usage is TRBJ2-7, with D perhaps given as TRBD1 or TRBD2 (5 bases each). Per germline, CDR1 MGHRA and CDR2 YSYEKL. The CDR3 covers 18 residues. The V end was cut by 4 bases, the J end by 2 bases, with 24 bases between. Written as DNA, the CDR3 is TGCGCCAGCAGCCTCAACCCGAACTCCGGGACGGGGACCTACGAGCAGTACTTC. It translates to CASSLNPNSGTGTYEQYF.